These T cell receptor beta chains were read from a single sample in a study of shared clonotypes between healthy human individuals. Assay: immunoSEQ multiplex PCR; the TCRdb copy retains only in-frame clones and omits some. The sample contains about 680,000 clones, around 78% of which appear only once. Sequencing was done on a sample of memory CD4+ T cells sorted from blood. These receptors all come from a woman between 25 and 40 years old in good health. The CDR3 runs from the conserved cysteine through the conserved F or W. A D gene is named only where the DNA matches it firmly. Clone size is not always given. Where it is, it says once, few, many or a class for expanded clones.

length: 15
J: TRBJ2-1
V: TRBV6-4
size: NA
D: TRBD1
DNA: TGTGCCAGCAGTGTCTGGACAGGGGAATACAATGAGCAGTTCTTC
CDR3: CASSVWTGEYNEQFF

length: 15
J: TRBJ2-2
V: TRBV5-6
size: NA
D: NA
DNA: TGTGCCAGCGAGGATAGCGTAGCGAACACCGGGGAGCTGTTTTTT
CDR3: CASEDSVANTGELFF

length: 15
J: TRBJ2-1
V: TRBV5-1
size: NA
D: TRBD1
DNA: TGCGCCAGCAGACGTGGGACAGAGACCTACAATGAGCAGTTCTTC
CDR3: CASRRGTETYNEQFF

length: 14
J: TRBJ2-2
V: TRBV11-2
size: NA
D: TRBD2
DNA: TGTGCCAGCAGCTTCGCGGGAGGAGCCGGGGAGCTGTTTTTT
CDR3: CASSFAGGAGELFF

length: 15
J: TRBJ1-5
V: TRBV7-9
size: NA
D: NA
DNA: TGTGCCAGCAGCTTAATAGGGTATAGCAATCAGCCCCAGCATTTT
CDR3: CASSLIGYSNQPQHF

length: 13
J: TRBJ2-7
V: TRBV28
size: NA
D: NA
DNA: TGTGCCAGCACCAAACGAACGCCCTACGAGCAGTACTTC
CDR3: CASTKRTPYEQYF

length: 11
J: TRBJ2-7
V: TRBV6-1
size: NA
D: NA
DNA: TGTGCCAGCACCCAGGGCTACGAGCAGTACTTC
CDR3: CASTQGYEQYF

length: 15
J: TRBJ2-7
V: TRBV5-4
size: NA
D: TRBD2
DNA: TGTGCCAGCAGCTCCTTGACTAGCGGGAGAAACGAGCAGTACTTC
CDR3: CASSSLTSGRNEQYF

length: 15
J: TRBJ2-1
V: TRBV5-1
size: NA
D: NA
DNA: TGCGCCAGCAGCGCGGGACATTCGGCGTACAATGAGCAGTTCTTC
CDR3: CASSAGHSAYNEQFF

length: 13
J: TRBJ1-2
V: TRBV27
size: NA
D: NA
DNA: TGTGCCAGCAGTTCCACCAGGGTGGCGGGCTACACCTTC
CDR3: CASSSTRVAGYTF

length: 13
J: TRBJ1-1
V: TRBV5-1
size: NA
D: NA
DNA: TGCGCCAGCAGCTTACAGGGAGGGACTGAAGCTTTCTTT
CDR3: CASSLQGGTEAFF

length: 14
J: TRBJ2-7
V: TRBV18
size: NA
D: TRBD2
DNA: TGTGCCAGCTCCCCAGCGGGACTCTCCTACGAGCAGTACTTC
CDR3: CASSPAGLSYEQYF

length: 14
J: TRBJ2-5
V: TRBV5-1
size: few
D: NA
DNA: TGCGCCAGCAGCTTGGGGACAGACCAAGAGACCCAGTACTTC
CDR3: CASSLGTDQETQYF

length: 14
J: TRBJ1-1
V: TRBV6-5
size: NA
D: TRBD1
DNA: TGTGCCAGCAGACCTATGACAGGGCGGACTGAAGCTTTCTTT
CDR3: CASRPMTGRTEAFF

length: 12
J: TRBJ2-5
V: TRBV18
size: NA
D: NA
DNA: TGTGCCAGCTCACCAGAGGAAGAGACCCAGTACTTC
CDR3: CASSPEEETQYF

length: 11
J: TRBJ1-1
V: TRBV6-5
size: NA
D: TRBD1
DNA: TGTGCCAGCAGACACAGGGGGATGGCTTTCTTT
CDR3: CASRHRGMAFF

length: 14
J: TRBJ1-5
V: TRBV2
size: NA
D: NA
DNA: TGTGCCAGCGGGCGAGTGAGCAGCGATCAGCCCCAGCATTTT
CDR3: CASGRVSSDQPQHF

length: 17
J: TRBJ2-1
V: TRBV7-9
size: NA
D: TRBD1
DNA: TGTGCCAGCACAATCCGGGACAGGGGTTCGTTCGGCAATGAGCAGTTCTTC
CDR3: CASTIRDRGSFGNEQFF

length: 12
J: TRBJ2-1
V: TRBV5-4
size: NA
D: NA
DNA: TGTGCCAGCAGCTTGTACGGCTATGAGCAGTTCTTC
CDR3: CASSLYGYEQFF

length: 11
J: TRBJ1-1
V: TRBV29-1
size: NA
D: NA
DNA: TGCAGCGTTGCCCGGAACACTGAAGCTTTCTTT
CDR3: CSVARNTEAFF

length: 15
J: TRBJ1-2
V: TRBV19
size: once
D: NA
DNA: TGTGCCAGTAGTATAGCAGGAATGATCAACTATGGCTACACCTTC
CDR3: CASSIAGMINYGYTF

length: 13
J: TRBJ1-4
V: TRBV30
size: NA
D: NA
DNA: TGTGCCTGGAGTGCTAATCCAGGGGAAAAACTGTTTTTT
CDR3: CAWSANPGEKLFF

length: 13
J: TRBJ1-2
V: TRBV2
size: NA
D: NA
DNA: TGTGCCAGCAGTGACTCGGTGTTAATAGGCTACACCTTC
CDR3: CASSDSVLIGYTF

length: 17
J: TRBJ1-2
V: TRBV19
size: NA
D: NA
DNA: TGTGCCAGTAGTATTCATGATGCAGGTGGGGCGCACTATGGCTACACCTTC
CDR3: CASSIHDAGGAHYGYTF

length: 18
J: TRBJ2-6
V: TRBV7-2
size: NA
D: TRBD2
DNA: TGTGCCAGCAGCTTAGCTAGCGGGAGGGTTTCTGGGGCCAACGTCCTGACTTTC
CDR3: CASSLASGRVSGANVLTF

length: 15
J: TRBJ2-3
V: TRBV10-1
size: few
D: TRBD2
DNA: TGCGCCAGCTCCTCGGGACTAGCGAAGTCGGATACGCAGTATTTT
CDR3: CASSSGLAKSDTQYF

length: 14
J: TRBJ2-7
V: TRBV28
size: NA
D: NA
DNA: TGTGCCAGCAGTTTATCGGCAGGATCCTACGAGCAGTACTTC
CDR3: CASSLSAGSYEQYF

length: 16
J: TRBJ2-1
V: TRBV5-1
size: few
D: TRBD2
DNA: TGCGCCAGCAGCCTGAAGGCGGGAGGTGGGGGGAATGAGCAGTTCTTC
CDR3: CASSLKAGGGGNEQFF

length: 14
J: TRBJ1-3
V: TRBV2
size: NA
D: NA
DNA: TGTGCCAGCACAGGGTTAACACTTGGAAACACCATATATTTT
CDR3: CASTGLTLGNTIYF

length: 16
J: TRBJ2-2
V: TRBV28
size: NA
D: NA
DNA: TGTGCCAGCAGCCCGCCTGGGAGAGCGAACACCGGGGAGCTGTTTTTT
CDR3: CASSPPGRANTGELFF

length: 14
J: TRBJ2-7
V: TRBV7-2
size: NA
D: TRBD2
DNA: TGTGCCAGCAGCCACGGGAGGGGAGGACGGGAGCAGTACTTC
CDR3: CASSHGRGGREQYF

length: 14
J: TRBJ1-4
V: TRBV5-1
size: NA
D: TRBD1
DNA: TGCGCCAGCAGCTACGACAGGGGGAAGGAAAAACTGTTTTTT
CDR3: CASSYDRGKEKLFF

length: 16
J: TRBJ2-3
V: TRBV7-8
size: few
D: TRBD2
DNA: TGTGCCAGCAGCTTAAAACAGGCGGGAGGTAAAGATACGCAGTATTTT
CDR3: CASSLKQAGGKDTQYF

length: 13
J: TRBJ1-2
V: TRBV5-1
size: NA
D: NA
DNA: TGCGCCAGCAGGTACGAAGGGGACTACGGCTACACCTTC
CDR3: CASRYEGDYGYTF

length: 14
J: TRBJ2-1
V: TRBV5-4
size: NA
D: TRBD1
DNA: TGTGCCAGCAGTAGACAGGGATCGAGCAATGAGCAGTTCTTC
CDR3: CASSRQGSSNEQFF

length: 15
J: TRBJ2-1
V: TRBV5-1
size: few
D: NA
DNA: TGCGCCAGCAGCCGGGACTCCAACCTCTACAATGAGCAGTTCTTC
CDR3: CASSRDSNLYNEQFF

length: 19
J: TRBJ2-3
V: TRBV27
size: NA
D: TRBD2
DNA: TGTGCCAGCAGTCCACGGACTAGCGGGAGGGCCGACAGCACAGATACGCAGTATTTT
CDR3: CASSPRTSGRADSTDTQYF

length: 15
J: TRBJ1-2
V: TRBV28
size: NA
D: NA
DNA: TGTGCCAGCAGGCCACAAGGGACCCCATTTGGTGGCTACACCTTC
CDR3: CASRPQGTPFGGYTF

length: 14
J: TRBJ2-5
V: TRBV27
size: NA
D: NA
DNA: TGTGCCAGCAGTTTAGGGCTCCCCCCGGAGACCCAGTACTTC
CDR3: CASSLGLPPETQYF

length: 14
J: TRBJ2-7
V: TRBV7-9
size: NA
D: NA
DNA: TGTGCCAGCAGCTTATCGGGGGCCTCCTACGAGCAGTACTTC
CDR3: CASSLSGASYEQYF

length: 13
J: TRBJ1-2
V: TRBV25-1
size: NA
D: NA
DNA: TGTGCCAGCAGTGATTCGCAAGGGTATGGCTACACCTTC
CDR3: CASSDSQGYGYTF

length: 11
J: TRBJ2-1
V: TRBV20-1
size: NA
D: TRBD2
DNA: TGCAGTGCGATGCGGGAGCCTGAGCAGTTCTTC
CDR3: CSAMREPEQFF

length: 12
J: TRBJ2-1
V: TRBV7-2
size: few
D: TRBD2
DNA: TGTGCCAGCAGTAGTAGCGGGAATGAGCAGTTCTTC
CDR3: CASSSSGNEQFF

length: 10
J: TRBJ1-4
V: TRBV28
size: NA
D: NA
DNA: TGTGCCAGCAAGGCTGAAAAACTGTTTTTT
CDR3: CASKAEKLFF

length: 15
J: TRBJ1-1
V: TRBV11-3
size: NA
D: NA
DNA: TGTGCCAGCAGTGCGCGGGGTGGAATGAACACTGAAGCTTTCTTT
CDR3: CASSARGGMNTEAFF

length: 14
J: TRBJ2-3
V: TRBV28
size: NA
D: NA
DNA: TGTGCCAGCAGTTTACGGCCAACTACAGATACGCAGTATTTT
CDR3: CASSLRPTTDTQYF

length: 15
J: TRBJ2-2
V: TRBV9
size: once
D: NA
DNA: TGTGCCAGCAGCGCCCCCCCGGGGCACACCGGGGAGCTGTTTTTT
CDR3: CASSAPPGHTGELFF

length: 15
J: TRBJ1-1
V: TRBV5-1
size: NA
D: NA
DNA: TGCGCCAGCAGCTTCGACGGCAGGGGGAACACTGAAGCTTTCTTT
CDR3: CASSFDGRGNTEAFF

length: 12
J: TRBJ2-2
V: TRBV28
size: NA
D: NA
DNA: TGTGCCAGCACCCGGCTTACCGGGGAGCTGTTTTTT
CDR3: CASTRLTGELFF

length: 16
J: TRBJ1-5
V: TRBV25-1
size: NA
D: NA
DNA: TGTGCCAGCAGTGAATCTCGGGGGGCCGTCAATCAGCCCCAGCATTTT
CDR3: CASSESRGAVNQPQHF

length: 13
J: TRBJ2-1
V: TRBV7-8
size: NA
D: NA
DNA: TGTGCCAGCAGCCCAAGACTAGTATATGAGCAGTTCTTC
CDR3: CASSPRLVYEQFF

length: 15
J: TRBJ1-3
V: TRBV6-5
size: NA
D: NA
DNA: TGTGCCAGCAGTTACTCGACGGATGCTGGAAACACCATATATTTT
CDR3: CASSYSTDAGNTIYF